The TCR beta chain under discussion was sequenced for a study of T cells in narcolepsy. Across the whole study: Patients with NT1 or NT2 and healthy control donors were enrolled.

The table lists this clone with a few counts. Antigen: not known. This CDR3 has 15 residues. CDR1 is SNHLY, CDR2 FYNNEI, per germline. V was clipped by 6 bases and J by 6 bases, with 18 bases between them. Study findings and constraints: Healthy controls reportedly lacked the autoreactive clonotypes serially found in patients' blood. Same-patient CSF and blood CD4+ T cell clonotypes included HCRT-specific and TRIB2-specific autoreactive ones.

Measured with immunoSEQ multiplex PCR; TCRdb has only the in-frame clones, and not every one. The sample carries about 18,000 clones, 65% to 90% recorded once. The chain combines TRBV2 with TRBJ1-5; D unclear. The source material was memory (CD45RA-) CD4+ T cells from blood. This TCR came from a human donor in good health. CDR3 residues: CASSPLGGPGQPQHF. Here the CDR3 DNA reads TGTGCCAGCAGCCCCCTGGGCGGCCCGGGTCAGCCCCAGCATTTT.